A single sample is the source of the 18 T cell receptor beta chains below, sequenced in a study of regulatory T cells in long-lasting Graves disease. Construction of the TCR beta libraries employed iRepertoire HTBI primers in conjunction with Arm-PCR of CDR3 regions. Via MiXCR, TCRdb re-called the multiplex PCR reads, giving one row per CDR3 protein. The data contain a few hundred thousand distinct CDR3 sequences, around 20% of them singletons. Time point indicated: newly diagnosed GD, antithyroid drugs for less than 3 months. PBMCs provided the RNA from which the TCR library was made. The sequenced sample was peripheral blood mononuclear cells (PBMCs), obtained at new diagnosis, from a patient treated with antithyroid drugs. These receptors all come from a female donor with Graves disease.

In this sample, this clonotype turned up many times. The rearrangement links TRBV9 to TRBJ2-1, with 15 positions matching TRBD2. V was pared by 2 bases and J by 9 bases, with 18 bases of the junction left unmatched. CDR1 and CDR2 (germline): SGDLS, YYNGEE. The CDR3 is 20 amino acids. In DNA form, the CDR3 reads TGTGCCAGCAGCGTCGAGCCCGCTCGGACTAGCGGGGGGGTCCGTCGTGAGCAGTTCTTC. This translates into CASSVEPARTSGGVRREQFF.

There are many counts of this clonotype. This chain links TRBV2 with TRBJ1-5; D call uncertain. CDR1 and CDR2 from the germline V gene are SNHLY and FYNNEI. Trimming removed 6 bases at V and 3 bases at J, with 9 bases between. CDR3 length: 13 amino acids. The CDR3 protein is CASSVRANQPQHF. CDR3 in DNA: TGTGCCAGCAGCGTCAGAGCCAATCAGCCCCAGCATTTT.

The rearrangement uses TRBV5-4 and TRBJ2-7; 9 bases line up with TRBD2. V dropped 1 base and J dropped 6; count of bases not matched to a gene: 8. The CDR3 has 15 amino acids. Germline V gene data show CDR1 as SGHNT and CDR2 as YYREEE (reference sequence). CDR3 protein: CASSLYGREGPEQYF. As DNA, the CDR3 is TGTGCCAGCAGCTTGTATGGGCGGGAGGGTCCCGAGCAGTACTTC.

This clonotype was counted at least ten times. The J gene is TRBJ2-5, the V gene TRBV27; D not certain. CDR1 MNHEY and CDR2 SMNVEV come from the germline V gene (reference sequence). The CDR3 has 15 amino acids. V was cut by 5 bases and J by 5 bases, with 18 bases left in between. CDR3 DNA sequence: TGTGCCAGCAGTATGTTTGGTGGAGAGGAGGAGACCCAGTACTTC. The encoded protein is CASSMFGGEEETQYF.

This clonotype was seen a handful of times. With a much larger clone just one base away, this may be a read error. The V gene is TRBV11-3, the J gene TRBJ2-2, with D tentatively TRBD2 (6 bases). CDR1 SGHNT and CDR2 YENEEA come from the germline V gene. This CDR3 has 14 amino acids. The CDR3 nucleotides read TGTGTCAGCCGAACGGGAGAGGGTACCGGGGAGCTGTTTTTT. It is translated as CVSRTGEGTGELFF.

A remark on this clonotype: A far more abundant clone sits one base away, making this likely a read error. The chain employs TRBV7-8 and TRBJ2-5; D may be TRBD2 (5 bases). The last part of the DNA fits TRBJ2-1 better; the J call may be wrong. Germline V gene data show CDR1 as SGHVS and CDR2 as FQNEAQ. The CDR3 has 18 residues. The CDR3 reads CASSLDGRGRTINNEQFF. The CDR3, as DNA: TGTGCCAGCAGCTTAGATGGTCGAGGGCGCACGATTAACAATGAGCAGTTCTTC.

On this clonotype itself: This may be a read error, as it is one base from a much larger clone. The genes are TRBV7-3 and TRBJ1-1; D is perhaps TRBD1 (5 bases). Germline assignment: CDR1 SGHTA and CDR2 FQGTGA. The CDR3 has 15 amino acids. The V end was cut by 5 bases, the J end by 0 bases, with 13 bases between. In DNA, the CDR3 is TGTGCCAGCAGCATGGGGCAGACCATGAACACTGAAGCTTTCTTT. This sequence encodes CASSMGQTMNTEAFF. The whole variable domain, remainder taken from reference TRBV7-3 and TRBJ1-1, is GAGVSQTPSNKVTEKGKYVELRCDPISGHTALYWYRQSLGQGPEFLIYFQGTGAADDSGLPNDRFFAVRPEGSVSTLKIQRTERGDSAVYLCASSMGQTMNTEAFFGQGTRLTVV.

In its sample, this clonotype was seen many times. The V and J genes are TRBV6-2 or TRBV6-3 and TRBJ1-2; possible D gene TRBD1, 5 bases. The CDR3 runs to 12 residues. The germline V gene has CDR1 MNHEY and CDR2 SVGEGT. With 6 bases removed from V and 4 bases from J, the gap between germline ends came to 9 bases. CDR3 sequence reads: CASRGPFYGYTF. In DNA, the CDR3 is TGTGCCAGCAGGGGACCCTTCTATGGCTACACCTTC.

V gene TRBV6-5 combines with J gene TRBJ2-5; a weak D match, TRBD2 (5 bases). Trimming cost V 4 bases and J 5 bases, with 14 bases left between them. This CDR3 is built from 14 residues. CDR1 is MNHEY and CDR2 is SVGAGI in the germline V gene. The CDR3, as DNA: TGTGCCAGCAGTTCGACCGAGCGGAAGGAGACCCAGTACTTC. Protein: CASSSTERKETQYF.

In its sample, this clonotype was seen a few times. The chain couples TRBV4-1 to TRBJ2-2; D is uncertain. Deletions cut 3 bases from V and 6 bases from J, with 11 bases between. CDR3 size: 14 residues. Germline loops: CDR1 MGHRA, CDR2 YSYEKL. The CDR3 nucleotides are TGCGCCAGCAGCCACCCGGTGCAGGCCGGGGAGCTGTTTTTT. As protein: CASSHPVQAGELFF.

CDR3 DNA: TGCGCCAGCAGCCAAGATGGGGAAGAGACCCAGTACTTC. Residues: CASSQDGEETQYF. The chain is built from TRBV4-1 and TRBJ2-5; D ambiguous. CDR1 and CDR2 from the germline V gene are MGHRA and YSYEKL. The ends were cut back, 0 bases at V and 3 bases at J, with 5 bases in the middle. This CDR3 spans 13 amino acids.

This chain links TRBV7-8 with TRBJ1-5; possible D gene TRBD1, 6 bases. The germline V gene encodes CDR1 SGHVS and CDR2 FQNEAQ. V was pared by 1 base and J by 2 bases, with 12 bases between. The CDR3 has 16 amino acids. CDR3 residues: CASSLEGGRGNQPQHF. The CDR3 DNA follows: TGTGCCAGCAGCTTAGAGGGGGGCCGGGGCAATCAGCCCCAGCATTTT.

On this clonotype: Given a much more abundant clone one base away, this may be a read error. V is TRBV18 and J is TRBJ1-6; TRBD1 is a possible D gene (5 bases). The CDR3 has 16 residues. CDR1 is KGHSH, CDR2 LQKENI, per germline. The CDR3 protein is CASPPTGTANNSPLHF. The CDR3, as DNA: TGTGCCAGCCCACCAACCGGGACCGCCAATAATTCACCCCTCCACTTT.

Many counts were recorded for this clonotype. The V call is TRBV6-2 or TRBV6-3, the J call TRBJ2-4; 10 bases are a match to TRBD1. The CDR3 totals 15 residues. J was trimmed by 3 bases and V by 7 bases; bases with no gene match: 6. CDR1 MNHEY and CDR2 SVGEGT come from the germline V gene. In nucleotides, the CDR3 is TGTGCCAGCAAGACAGGGGGCTTGGTCAAAAACATTCAGTACTTC. Protein sequence: CASKTGGLVKNIQYF.

The rearrangement uses TRBV29-1 and TRBJ1-4; 8 nucleotides match TRBD1. Germline lookup yields CDR1 SQVTM and CDR2 ANQGSEA. The trim removed 7 bases at V and 0 bases at J, leaving 7 bases unmatched. CDR3 length equals 15 residues. The CDR3 sequence is CSARQGTTTNEKLFF. The DNA for the CDR3 is TGCAGCGCCCGACAGGGGACGACAACTAATGAAAAACTGTTTTTT. Using reference TRBV29-1 and TRBJ1-4 for the parts outside the CDR3, the full variable domain is SAVISQKPSRDICQRGTSLTIQCQVDSQVTMMFWYRQQPGQSLTLIATANQGSEATYESGFVIDKFPISRPNLTFSTLTVSNMSPEDSSIYLCSARQGTTTNEKLFFGSGTQLSVL.

This clonotype has ten or more counts. The CDR3 loop reads CSADSVSGNTIYF. CDR3 nucleotides: TGCAGTGCTGACAGCGTCTCTGGAAACACCATATATTTT. The chain joins TRBV20-1 to TRBJ1-3; D perhaps matches TRBD1 (5 bases). CDR1 is DFQATT and CDR2 is SNEGSKA in the germline V gene (reference sequence). CDR3 size: 13 residues. V shed 5 bases and J shed 0 bases, with 8 bases lying between them.

There are many counts of this clonotype. The chain couples TRBV6-2 or TRBV6-3 to TRBJ2-7; 9 positions agree with TRBD1. After removal of 2 bases from V and 5 bases from J, the junction contained 13 bases not matched to a gene. The germline gives CDR1 MNHEY, CDR2 SVGEGT. This CDR3 is 17 amino acids long. CDR3 sequence reads: CASSYGQPGTGIDEQYF. In DNA form, the CDR3 reads TGTGCCAGCAGTTACGGTCAACCCGGGACAGGGATCGACGAGCAGTACTTC.

This clonotype came up many times. The DNA for the CDR3 is TGTGCCAGCAGCTCGACGGGGGGCCGAGAGCAGTTCTTC. Amino acid sequence: CASSSTGGREQFF. The chain joins TRBV7-3 to TRBJ2-1; D might be TRBD2 (7 bases). This CDR3 contains 13 residues. Looked up from germline, CDR1 is SGHTA and CDR2 is FQGTGA. V dropped 4 bases and J dropped 10 bases, with 14 bases sitting between them.